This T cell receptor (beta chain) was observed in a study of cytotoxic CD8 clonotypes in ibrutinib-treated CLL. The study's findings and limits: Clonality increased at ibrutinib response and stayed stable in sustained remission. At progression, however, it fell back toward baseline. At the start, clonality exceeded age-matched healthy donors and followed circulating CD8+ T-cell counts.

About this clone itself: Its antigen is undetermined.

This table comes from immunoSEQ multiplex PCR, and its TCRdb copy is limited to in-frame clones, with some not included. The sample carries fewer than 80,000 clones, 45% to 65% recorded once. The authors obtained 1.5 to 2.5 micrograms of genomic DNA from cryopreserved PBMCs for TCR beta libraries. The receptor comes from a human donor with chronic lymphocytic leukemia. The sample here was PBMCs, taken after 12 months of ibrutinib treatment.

CDR3: CASSRGLIEQFF. The CDR3 bases are TGTGCCAGCAGTCGGGGGCTGATTGAGCAGTTCTTC. The chain recombines TRBV6-1 with TRBJ2-1; the D call may be TRBD1 or TRBD2 (6 bases each). This CDR3 contains 12 residues. Per the germline V gene, CDR1 is MNHNS and CDR2 is SASEGT. V lost 5 bases to trimming and J lost 9 bases, with 11 bases between them.